This T cell receptor beta chain was identified during a study of Ad26.COV2.S vaccination and SARS-CoV-2 variants. Looking at the study overall: Donor joined the COV1001 Ad26.COV2.S trial arm. Study-level findings and limits: Measurement of non-spike TCR breadth gave similar results in vaccine and placebo recipients. Overall T cell responses may have been underestimated by the analyses of TCR breadth and depth.

For this clone: Its specificity is not known.

Treatment: 15 to 20 received Ad26.COV2.S at low or high dose, single or two shots; several received placebo; per-sample allocation not given. Sample collection was performed on day 63 after the first vaccine or placebo injection. Adults aged 18-55 years in Boston included the donor. Only in-frame clones appear in the TCRdb table, and some are missing; sequencing was by immunoSEQ multiplex PCR. The data contain about 420,000 clones, around nine tenths of them singletons. The CDR3 sequence is 13 residues long. V dropped 8 bases and J dropped 4; count of bases not matched to a gene: 2. The chain links TRBV12-3 or TRBV12-4 to TRBJ2-1; 10 bases agree with TRBD2. This TCR derives from a person between 18 and 65 years old who received the Ad26.COV2.S COVID-19 vaccine or a placebo. The specimen was peripheral blood, collected in a trial of Ad26.COV2.S vaccine versus placebo. Here the CDR3 DNA reads TGTGCCAGCGAGCGGGGGGGATACAATGAGCAGTTCTTC. As protein: CASERGGYNEQFF.